These 24 T cell receptor beta chains were sequenced from one sample in a study of blood T cells in healthy people across ages. With a J-beta primer mix and a sample-barcoded 5' primer, a second PCR ran about 7 to 12 cycles. TCRdb re-called the 5' RACE reads through MiXCR, storing one row per CDR3 protein. The sample lists about 930,000 distinct CDR3 sequences, 29% occurring once. The sample was also reused in another study, on T cells of mothers and their children.

Sequenced input: blood. These receptors all come from a woman between 40 and 50 years old in good health.

This chain links TRBV5-1 with TRBJ2-5; a possible D gene is TRBD1 (6 bases). CDR1 SGHRS and CDR2 YFSETQ come from the germline V gene. The V end was cut by 3 bases, the J end by 0 bases, with 9 bases between. CDR3 length: 14 residues. In DNA, the CDR3 is TGCGCCAGCAGCTGGGGGCGCAACCAAGAGACCCAGTACTTC. This gives the protein CASSWGRNQETQYF.

This clonotype has only a few counts. This sequence joins TRBV20-1 and TRBJ2-7; D possibly corresponds to TRBD1 (6 bases). V gave up 6 bases and J gave up 3 bases, with 21 bases separating them. CDR1 is DFQATT and CDR2 is SNEGSKA in the germline V gene (reference sequence). There are 15 residues in the CDR3. The chain's CDR3 is CSARRTVLTLYEQYF. CDR3 nucleotide sequence: TGCAGTGCCCGTAGGACAGTTCTAACCCTCTACGAGCAGTACTTC.

V gene TRBV5-1 combines with J gene TRBJ2-7, with 8 bases lining up with TRBD2. The CDR3 extends over 17 amino acids. Looked up from germline, CDR1 is SGHRS and CDR2 is YFSETQ. Trimming removed 3 bases from V and 4 bases from J; junction bases left unmatched: 15. The CDR3 loop reads CASSWRYSPGGNYEQYF. CDR3 nucleotide sequence: TGCGCCAGCAGCTGGCGTTACTCTCCGGGGGGGAATTACGAGCAGTACTTC.

As regards this clonotype: This CDR3 is missing its conserved last phenylalanine or tryptophan, likely due to a read error. The V call is TRBV7-3, the J call TRBJ2-1, with 13 bases identical to TRBD2. V lost 4 bases and J lost 4; bases outside the gene matches: 7. CDR1 and CDR2 from the germline V gene are SGHTA and FQGTGA. The CDR3 runs to 17 residues. CDR3 bases: TGTGCCAGCAGCTCACTCCCACTAGCGGGGGGGTACAATGAGCAGTTCTTA. Amino acid sequence: CASSSLPLAGGYNEQFL.

On this clonotype itself: At one end, the junction sequence differs from germline, possibly due to a read error. The genes are TRBV30 and TRBJ1-1; 8 nucleotides line up with TRBD1. The CDR3 is 12 residues long. Germline-derived CDR1 and CDR2 are GTSNPN and SVGIG (reference sequence). In DNA form, the CDR3 reads TGTACCTGGAATGGCAGGGGGCTCGAAGCTTTCTTT. It translates to CTWNGRGLEAFF.

This clonotype was seen a handful of times. The rearrangement links TRBV6-1 to TRBJ2-1, with 11 bases that match TRBD2. There are 16 residues in the CDR3. Germline loops: CDR1 MNHNS, CDR2 SASEGT. After removal of 2 bases from V and 6 bases from J, the junction contained 6 bases not matched to a gene. CDR3 region: CASSELSGGAINEQFF. In DNA form, the CDR3 reads TGTGCCAGCAGTGAACTTAGCGGGGGGGCAATCAATGAGCAGTTCTTC.

A few counts support this clonotype. V and J are TRBV7-9 and TRBJ1-2, with TRBD1 matching over 11 bases. The CDR3 contains 15 residues. Germline V gene lookup returns CDR1 SEHNR and CDR2 FQNEAQ (reference sequence). J lost 6 bases, V lost 5 bases, and 8 bases had no gene match. CDR3 sequence reads: CASSGRDRGLNGYTF. CDR3 coding DNA: TGTGCCAGCAGCGGCCGGGACAGGGGGTTAAATGGCTACACCTTC.

This chain links TRBV13 with TRBJ2-5; a weak D match, TRBD2 (5 bases). Trimming left V 5 bases short and J 2 bases short, with 15 bases between. Germline CDR1 PRHDT, CDR2 FYEKMQ (reference sequence). The CDR3 contains 15 residues. In DNA, the CDR3 is TGTGCCAGCAGCGAAGGACTTCAAGAGCAAGAGACCCAGTACTTC. Translated, it gives CASSEGLQEQETQYF.

V and J are TRBV28 and TRBJ1-5; TRBD1 matches 9 bases. This CDR3 is 15 amino acids long. V gave up 5 bases and J gave up 5 bases; unmatched junction bases: 7. CDR1 is MDHEN, CDR2 SYDVKM, per germline. CDR3 bases: TGTGCCAGCAGTGAGGGGACAGGGAGGGATCAGCCCCAGCATTTT. Its protein product is CASSEGTGRDQPQHF.

Only a few counts were recorded for this clonotype. The gene calls are TRBV27 and TRBJ2-7, with D perhaps TRBD1 (6 bases). Germline CDR1 MNHEY, CDR2 SMNVEV (reference sequence). The V and J ends lost 2 bases and 5 bases respectively, with 16 bases between them. The CDR3 is made up of 15 amino acids. The CDR3: CASSLPGTPRDEQYF. The CDR3 coding sequence is TGTGCCAGCAGTTTACCCGGGACACCCCGGGACGAGCAGTACTTC.

This clonotype has just a few counts. This chain uses TRBV27 with TRBJ1-6, with a weak D call TRBD1 (6 bases). Germline V CDR1 and CDR2: MNHEY, SMNVEV (reference sequence). The CDR3 totals 21 residues. V was pared by 2 bases and J by 5 bases, with 28 bases between. The chain's CDR3 is CASSLSKQGDGYWVDNSPLHF. The CDR3 nucleotides read TGTGCCAGCAGTTTAAGTAAACAGGGTGATGGCTATTGGGTTGATAATTCACCCCTCCACTTT.

The count of this clonotype is one. The rearrangement links TRBV7-2 to TRBJ2-7, with 8 nucleotides matching TRBD1. The CDR3 has 15 residues. V shed 5 bases, J shed 0 bases, and the junction held 6 bases outside the gene matches. In germline, CDR1 is SGHTA, CDR2 FQGNSA. In DNA form, the CDR3 reads TGTGCCAGCAGCCTCCGACAGGGGCCCTCCTACGAGCAGTACTTC. The encoded protein is CASSLRQGPSYEQYF.

This clonotype turned up a few times. This CDR3 is CASSQPGGGKGYTF. CDR3 nucleotides: TGCGCCAGCAGCCAGCCCGGGGGGGGGAAGGGCTACACCTTC. The chain is built from TRBV4-1 and TRBJ1-2, with D tentatively TRBD1 (5 bases). V was shortened by 3 bases and J by 8 bases, with 16 bases between the two germline ends. Per germline, CDR1 MGHRA and CDR2 YSYEKL. There are 14 residues in the CDR3.

This clonotype showed up many times. The V and J genes are TRBV12-3 or TRBV12-4 and TRBJ2-7; D is uncertain. The CDR3 is 14 residues long. V gave up 3 bases and J gave up 2 bases, with 11 bases separating them. The CDR3 DNA is TGTGCCAGCAGTTTGCAAGACGGACCCTACGAGCAGTACTTC. This encodes CASSLQDGPYEQYF.

This clonotype turned up a few times. This may arise from a read error, as a much more abundant clone is one base away. The rearrangement links TRBV29-1 to TRBJ2-5, with D unclear. The germline V gene encodes CDR1 SQVTM and CDR2 ANQGSEA. The ends were cut back, 3 bases at V and 1 base at J, with 12 bases in the middle. The CDR3 spans 14 residues. The DNA for the CDR3 is TGCAGCGTTGAGTGTGGGGTAATCCAAGAGACCCAGTACTTC. This codes for CSVECGVIQETQYF.

This chain links TRBV28 with TRBJ2-7, with D possibly being TRBD1 or TRBD2 (5 bases each). Trimming stripped 8 bases from V and 5 bases from J, with 22 bases between. The CDR3 contains 15 residues. CDR1 MDHEN and CDR2 SYDVKM come from the germline V gene. The CDR3 bases are TGTGCCAGCGGGATTGGGACGAGTCTGTGGGACGAGCAGTACTTC. Translated: CASGIGTSLWDEQYF.

The CDR3 region is CASSPPSGQGTDTQYF. CDR3 bases: TGTGCCAGCTCACCACCGTCGGGACAGGGGACAGATACGCAGTATTTT. The chain joins TRBV18 to TRBJ2-3; 10 bases match TRBD1. The CDR3 covers 16 residues. Germline V gene sequence: CDR1 KGHSH, CDR2 LQKENI. Trimming cost V 0 bases and J 3 bases; bases outside gene matches: 3. Drawing the rest from reference TRBV18 and TRBJ2-3, the complete variable domain is NAGVMQNPRHLVRRRGQEARLRCSPMKGHSHVYWYRQLPEEGLKFMVYLQKENIIDESGMPKERFSAEFPKEGPSILRIQQVVRGDSAAYFCASSPPSGQGTDTQYFGPGTRLTVL.

The rearrangement links TRBV6-5 to TRBJ1-2, with D possibly TRBD1 on 6 matching bases. This CDR3 has 13 amino acids. The V and J ends lost 2 bases and 7 bases respectively, with 11 bases between them. CDR1 is MNHEY and CDR2 is SVGAGI in the germline V gene. The CDR3 reads CASSYAGEVGYTF. CDR3 in DNA: TGTGCCAGCAGTTACGCAGGGGAGGTTGGCTACACCTTC.

The rearrangement joins TRBV29-1 to TRBJ2-3; TRBD2 matches at 8 bases. This CDR3 region has 18 residues. Per germline, CDR1 SQVTM and CDR2 ANQGSEA. Trimming cost V 0 bases and J 2 bases; bases outside gene matches: 13. The DNA for the CDR3 is TGCAGCGTTGAAGAGGCCCTCAAAGAGCGGGGGTACACAGATACGCAGTATTTT. This sequence encodes CSVEEALKERGYTDTQYF.

This clonotype came up a few times. The genes are TRBV7-2 and TRBJ2-7; 7 positions agree with TRBD1. CDR3 length: 13 amino acids. CDR1 and CDR2 (germline): SGHTA, FQGNSA. V shed 5 bases, J shed 5 bases, and the junction held 6 bases outside the gene matches. In nucleotides, the CDR3 is TGTGCCAGCAGCCTACGACAGGGCCACGAGCAGTACTTC. It specifies CASSLRQGHEQYF.

This clonotype appeared a single time. This sequence joins TRBV6-2 or TRBV6-3 and TRBJ1-1; D unresolved. CDR1 is MNHEY, CDR2 SVGEGT, per germline. The CDR3 extends over 13 amino acids. The V end lost 7 bases, the J end lost 1 base, and 10 bases lay between the germline ends. CDR3 in amino acids: CASMWTGNTEAFF. The CDR3 DNA is TGTGCCAGCATGTGGACGGGGAACACTGAAGCTTTCTTT.

This chain connects TRBV20-1 to TRBJ1-2; tentatively, D is TRBD1 (6 bases). Germline assignment: CDR1 DFQATT and CDR2 SNEGSKA (reference sequence). This CDR3 is 17 amino acids long. V was clipped by 5 bases and J by 3 bases, with 25 bases between them. CDR3 nucleotide sequence: TGCAGTGCTCTGAGGGGGAAAACAGGTGGCTGGGACTATGGCTACACCTTC. Protein: CSALRGKTGGWDYGYTF.

This chain links TRBV20-1 with TRBJ2-2; D is possibly TRBD1 or TRBD2 (5 bases each). Trimming left V 3 bases short and J 4 bases short, with 15 bases between. Germline V CDR1 and CDR2: DFQATT, SNEGSKA (reference sequence). This CDR3 has 15 amino acids. The CDR3 coding sequence is TGCAGTGCTAGCCCGTCGACGGGGACCACCGGGGAGCTGTTTTTT. Translating gives CSASPSTGTTGELFF.

The rearrangement joins TRBV7-6 to TRBJ2-7; TRBD1 is a possible D gene (5 bases). Trimming removed 3 bases from V and 7 bases from J, with 25 bases in between. The CDR3 contains 17 residues. Germline V gene data show CDR1 as SGHVS and CDR2 as FNYEAQ. CDR3 sequence (DNA): TGTGCCAGCAGCTTTCTCACAGGCGCTGTGGGGTACAATGAGCAGTACTTC. This gives the protein CASSFLTGAVGYNEQYF.